This T cell receptor beta chain was sequenced for a study of blood T cell repertoires in COVID-19. Study summary: PBMCs, B-cell-depleted T cells, or T cells were the source of the cDNA or gDNA that made up the material.

Methods used by the authors: Amplification of reference gene primers was used by the study to estimate nucleated cell counts. Data came from immunoSEQ multiplex PCR; TCRdb stores just in-frame clones and leaves some out. The DNA was the basis for D and trimming; V, J and clone size are from that table. Found here are fewer than 650,000 clones, 70% to 90% of them singletons; the top ten hold roughly 7.3%. Patients of the Seattle cohort, enrolled during active infection, were followed longitudinally. V lost 2 bases to trimming and J lost 6 bases, with 13 bases between them. The CDR3 totals 14 residues. Germline values: CDR1 PRHDT, CDR2 FYEKMQ (reference sequence).

The sequence derives from a woman between 45 and 65 years old with COVID-19, enrolled during active disease. The sequencing sample was made of peripheral blood. This chain joins TRBV13 and TRBJ1-2, with a weak D call TRBD1 (5 bases). CDR3 sequence (DNA): TGTGCCAGCAGCTTACTCCCCAGGGCAGATGGCTACACCTTC. Its protein product is CASSLLPRADGYTF. The whole variable domain, remainder taken from reference TRBV13 and TRBJ1-2, is AAGVIQSPRHLIKEKRETATLKCYPIPRHDTVYWYQQGPGQDPQFLISFYEKMQSDKGSIPDRFSAQQFSDYHSELNMSSLELGDSALYFCASSLLPRADGYTFGSGTRLTVV.